The 5 T cell receptor beta chains listed next were all sequenced from one sample in a study of beta chain features in type 1 diabetes. Reverse transcription of all isolated RNA meant that expressed TCRB transcripts were sequenced. Repertoires were generated with immunoSEQ multiplex PCR, while TCRdb's copy carries only in-frame clones and drops some. This sample yields fewer than 500,000 clones, of which approximately 15% are seen a single time; roughly 0.04% belongs to the top ten. Material for sequencing was naive CD4+ T cells from blood. The receptors originated from a man aged 25 to 45 in good health.

This clone was seen a few times. The V gene is TRBV5-1, the J gene TRBJ2-5, with 10 nucleotides matching TRBD1. The germline CDR1 and CDR2 sequences are SGHRS and YFSETQ. This CDR3 region has 14 residues. V was pared by 4 bases and J by 7 bases, with 7 bases of the junction left unmatched. The CDR3 DNA reads as TGCGCCAGCAGCCCCGGGACAGGGGAACCGACCCAGTACTTC. Residues: CASSPGTGEPTQYF.

There are a few counts of this clone. The rearrangement uses TRBV11-2 and TRBJ2-5; perhaps TRBD2 as D (5 bases). The CDR3 is made up of 13 amino acids. V lost 2 bases and J 9 bases, leaving 13 bases between the germline ends. Germline V gene data show CDR1 as SGHAT and CDR2 as FQNNGV. The CDR3 spells CASSLMGAGAQYF. The DNA of the CDR3 is TGTGCCAGCAGCTTAATGGGAGCCGGGGCCCAGTACTTC.

The genes are TRBV11-1 and TRBJ2-1; D is possibly TRBD1 (5 bases). Germline CDR1 reads SGHAT; CDR2 reads FQDESV (reference sequence). This CDR3 has 13 amino acids. Trimming shortened V by 6 bases and J by 4 bases, and 10 bases separated the two germline ends. The CDR3 spells CASRTQGYNEQFF. The CDR3 bases are TGTGCCAGCAGGACTCAGGGTTACAATGAGCAGTTCTTC.

This rearrangement joins TRBV19 to TRBJ1-2, with 8 bases that match TRBD1. CDR3 length: 15 amino acids. The V and J ends lost 9 bases and 6 bases, in that order; junction bases with no gene match: 15. Germline V CDR1 and CDR2: LNHDA, SQIVND (reference sequence). The CDR3 sequence: CASLKRDRRKDGYTF. As DNA, the CDR3 is TGTGCCAGCCTGAAACGGGACAGGCGAAAGGATGGCTACACCTTC. The whole variable domain, filled in from reference TRBV19 and TRBJ1-2, reads DGGITQSPKYLFRKEGQNVTLSCEQNLNHDAMYWYRQDPGQGLRLIYYSQIVNDFQKGDIAEGYSVSREKKESFPLTVTSAQKNPTAFYLCASLKRDRRKDGYTFGSGTRLTVV.

V is TRBV7-2 and J is TRBJ1-2; D remains ambiguous. In germline, CDR1 is SGHTA, CDR2 FQGNSA. Trimming stripped 1 base from V and 3 bases from J, with 9 bases between. The CDR3 contains 14 residues. The CDR3 spells CASSLESTYYGYTF. The CDR3 region has the DNA TGTGCCAGCAGCTTAGAAAGCACCTACTATGGCTACACCTTC.